One T cell receptor (beta chain) is described in this entry. What it binds is unknown. A much larger clone lies one base from this, so it may be a read error. The CDR3 regions of TCR beta were amplified from RNA transcripts. A first-round RT-PCR of the TCR CDR3 used the HTBI primer set. TCRdb recomputed calls from the multiplex PCR reads with MiXCR, one row per CDR3 protein. In the table there are roughly 750,000 distinct CDR3 sequences, 15% to 20% of which are singletons. This sample was included in a study of T cells in Graves' hyperthyroidism and ophthalmopathy. Overall study: Peripheral blood was secured at the point of initial diagnosis, before any treatment.

Graves' hyperthyroidism is called stable when ophthalmopathy does not progress within 18 months. The CDR3 is 16 residues long. Germline V gene lookup returns CDR1 MDHEN and CDR2 SYDVKM. Study-level results: Peripheral blood also featured most of the thyroid clonotypes expanded above 0.001.

The chain joins TRBV28 to TRBJ2-1; no clear D. Material for sequencing was blood. This clonotype was sampled from a man aged 18-30 years with Graves' hyperthyroidism. CDR3 nucleotide sequence: TGTGCCAGCAGTCCAATCCCTCTGGGCTCCTACAGTGAGCAGTTCTTC. It translates to CASSPIPLGSYSEQFF.